This entry describes one TCR beta chain. Trimming took 8 bases from V and 3 from J; bases not matched to a gene: 10. The CDR3 is 14 amino acids. From germline, CDR1 is SNHLY and CDR2 FYNNEI. The data belong to a study of radiotherapy plus CTLA-4 blockade in lung cancer. For the study at large: Among all patients, 15% to 20% showed objective responses, while approximately 30% had disease control.

TCRdb keeps only in-frame clones here, not all; method: immunoSEQ multiplex PCR. The profile shows about 98,000 clones, 82% of them singletons. Specimen: peripheral blood, collected from a patient treated with radiotherapy plus ipilimumab. The sequence derives from a human donor with non-small cell lung cancer who had a partial response to radiotherapy plus ipilimumab. The V call is TRBV2, the J call TRBJ2-7; the match to TRBD1 covers 7 bases. This CDR3 reads CASRSGTAIYEQYF. The CDR3 nucleotides are TGTGCCAGCCGAAGTGGGACAGCTATCTACGAGCAGTACTTC.